These 32 T cell receptor beta chains originate from one sample sequenced in a study of shared clonotypes between healthy human individuals. Sequenced by immunoSEQ multiplex PCR; TCRdb stores in-frame clones only, minus some. Among fewer than 3 million clones, just under 95% were seen once, and the ten largest hold roughly 0.34%. Source material: naive CD4+ T cells from PBMCs. Subset reported: CD45RA+ positively selected. The receptors stem from a young man in good health. Some clones in this sample may be carry-over from other donors' samples.

The genes are TRBV5-1 and TRBJ2-2, with D maybe TRBD1 (5 bases). The V and J ends lost 1 base and 6 bases respectively, with 10 bases between them. Germline assignment: CDR1 SGHRS and CDR2 YFSETQ. The CDR3 consists of 14 residues. The CDR3 protein is CASSLLGEAGELFF. CDR3 in DNA: TGCGCCAGCAGCTTGCTAGGGGAAGCCGGGGAGCTGTTTTTT.

CDR3 in amino acids: CASSEGRTALEGGGYTF. The CDR3 region has the DNA TGTGCCAGCAGCGAAGGACGGACAGCGCTGGAAGGTGGTGGCTACACCTTC. The J gene is TRBJ1-2, the V gene TRBV28, with TRBD1 as a possible D gene (6 bases). From germline, CDR1 is MDHEN and CDR2 SYDVKM. V was pared by 6 bases and J by 7 bases, with 27 bases between. The CDR3 is 17 amino acids.

Notes on this clone: The same CDR3 also results from other DNA sequences found in this sample. The rearrangement uses TRBV7-2 and TRBJ2-7, with D perhaps given as TRBD1 or TRBD2 (5 bases each). Trimming pared 2 bases from V and 3 bases from J, leaving 11 bases between. CDR1 is SGHTA, CDR2 FQGNSA, per germline. The CDR3 extends over 14 amino acids. CDR3 sequence reads: CASSLIQGVYEQYF. CDR3 in DNA: TGTGCCAGCAGCTTAATTCAGGGAGTCTACGAGCAGTACTTC.

Comment on this clone: This sample includes further DNA sequences coding for the same CDR3. The chain has TRBV9 and TRBJ2-7, with TRBD1 identical over 7 bases. This CDR3 is 15 amino acids long. Trimming took 7 bases from V and 1 from J; bases not matched to a gene: 11. Germline lookup yields CDR1 SGDLS and CDR2 YYNGEE. CDR3 residues: CASSPRDRSSYEQYF. The CDR3 coding sequence is TGTGCCAGCTCACCCCGGGACAGATCTTCCTACGAGCAGTACTTC.

V and J are TRBV5-1 and TRBJ2-1; D not resolved. Per germline, CDR1 SGHRS and CDR2 YFSETQ. V was shortened by 3 bases and J by 9 bases, with 13 bases between the two germline ends. This CDR3 has 13 residues. Here the CDR3 reads CASSSSVGGEQFF. The CDR3 nucleotides read TGCGCCAGCAGCTCGTCGGTAGGTGGTGAGCAGTTCTTC.

In its sample, this clone was seen once. The rearrangement uses TRBV11-2 and TRBJ2-3, with D unclear. CDR3 size: 13 residues. V was cut by 0 bases and J by 4 bases, with 5 bases left in between. Germline CDR1 is SGHAT and CDR2 is FQNNGV. CDR3 DNA sequence: TGTGCCAGCAGCTTAGACCGCCCAGATACGCAGTATTTT. Its translation: CASSLDRPDTQYF. Using reference TRBV11-2 and TRBJ2-3 for the parts outside the CDR3, the full variable domain is EAGVAQSPRYKIIEKRQSVAFWCNPISGHATLYWYQQILGQGPKLLIQFQNNGVVDDSQLPKDRFSAERLKGVDSTLKIQPAKLEDSAVYLCASSLDRPDTQYFGPGTRLTVL.

The chain carries TRBV25-1 and TRBJ2-2; 13 bases match TRBD2. The CDR3 covers 16 residues. The V segment lost 8 bases and the J segment 5 bases; nucleotides outside the gene matches: 8. Germline assignment: CDR1 MGHDK and CDR2 SYGVNS. The chain's CDR3 is CASGTGTSGITGELFF. The CDR3 DNA is TGTGCCAGCGGAACCGGGACTAGCGGGATAACCGGGGAGCTGTTTTTT.

V is TRBV13 and J is TRBJ2-3; TRBD2 aligns across 9 bases. CDR1 and CDR2 from the germline V gene are PRHDT and FYEKMQ (reference sequence). This CDR3 has 14 residues. Trimming took 4 bases from V and 5 from J; bases not matched to a gene: 4. The CDR3 DNA reads as TGTGCCAGCAGCTCAGTAGCGGGAGTAGATACGCAGTATTTT. Amino acid sequence: CASSSVAGVDTQYF. The full variable domain, its missing parts supplied by reference TRBV13 and TRBJ2-3, is AAGVIQSPRHLIKEKRETATLKCYPIPRHDTVYWYQQGPGQDPQFLISFYEKMQSDKGSIPDRFSAQQFSDYHSELNMSSLELGDSALYFCASSSVAGVDTQYFGPGTRLTVL.

This chain links TRBV25-1 with TRBJ2-1; 9 nucleotides match TRBD2. The trim removed 3 bases at V and 1 base at J, leaving 10 bases unmatched. The CDR3 covers 18 residues. The germline CDR1 and CDR2 sequences are MGHDK and SYGVNS. The chain's CDR3 is CASSEGLGGRASYNEQFF. As DNA, the CDR3 is TGTGCCAGCAGTGAGGGTCTAGGCGGGAGGGCGTCCTACAATGAGCAGTTCTTC.

V is TRBV27 and J is TRBJ1-2; the D is unclear. V dropped 3 bases and J dropped 3 bases, with 8 bases sitting between them. The germline gives CDR1 MNHEY, CDR2 SMNVEV (reference sequence). This CDR3 spans 13 amino acids. Here the CDR3 reads CASSFRAHYGYTF. The CDR3 coding sequence is TGTGCCAGCAGTTTCCGGGCACACTATGGCTACACCTTC.

The table lists this clone with a count of one. The chain carries TRBV4-1 and TRBJ2-3; TRBD2 aligns across 9 bases. CDR1 is MGHRA, CDR2 YSYEKL, per germline. The ends lost 1 base at V and 2 bases at J; junction bases unmatched: 7. The CDR3 totals 17 residues. The CDR3 bases are TGCGCCAGCAGCCAAGTAGCGGGAGTATACTCCACAGATACGCAGTATTTT. Residues: CASSQVAGVYSTDTQYF.

The chain links TRBV5-6 to TRBJ2-3; no firm D call. Trimming shortened V by 5 bases and J by 1 base, and 8 bases separated the two germline ends. The CDR3 length is 13 residues. CDR1 and CDR2 from the germline V gene are SGHDT and YYEEEE. The DNA for the CDR3 is TGTGCCAGCAGGCTTATGGGCACAGATACGCAGTATTTT. Encoded protein: CASRLMGTDTQYF.

J is TRBJ1-4 and V is TRBV29-1, with a weak D call TRBD1 (6 bases). The CDR3 runs 15 residues. Germline V CDR1 and CDR2: SQVTM, ANQGSEA. V was shortened by 5 bases and J by 1 base, with 14 bases between the two germline ends. The CDR3 sequence is CSVRGGSQTNEKLFF. Here the CDR3 DNA reads TGCAGCGTTCGGGGGGGCAGTCAAACTAATGAAAAACTGTTTTTT.

The chain uses TRBV18 and TRBJ1-5; no reliable D call. Germline V gives CDR1 KGHSH, CDR2 LQKENI. This CDR3 has 13 amino acids. V was pared by 4 bases and J by 4 bases, with 8 bases between. The CDR3 DNA is TGTGCCAGCTCACAGACGGATAATCAGCCCCAGCATTTT. This encodes CASSQTDNQPQHF.

The chain uses TRBV30 and TRBJ2-1; 9 bases are shared with TRBD1. J was trimmed by 8 bases and V by 0 bases; bases with no gene match: 11. This CDR3 has 16 amino acids. The germline V gene has CDR1 GTSNPN and CDR2 SVGIG (reference sequence). Written as DNA, the CDR3 is TGTGCCTGGAGTGTAAGTTGGGACAGGGCTGGCGATGAGCAGTTCTTC. Translation gives CAWSVSWDRAGDEQFF.

This clone came up once. V and J are TRBV5-1 and TRBJ2-3, with D perhaps TRBD2 (6 bases). The CDR3 contains 15 residues. CDR1 SGHRS and CDR2 YFSETQ come from the germline V gene. Trimming pared 1 base from V and 1 base from J, leaving 10 bases between. CDR3 protein: CASSLTGVGTDTQYF. In nucleotides, the CDR3 is TGCGCCAGCAGCTTGACGGGAGTAGGCACAGATACGCAGTATTTT.

In this sample, this clone turned up a few times. The chain recombines TRBV19 with TRBJ1-5; possible D gene TRBD1, 5 bases. CDR1 and CDR2 (germline): LNHDA, SQIVND (reference sequence). The V end lost 11 bases, the J end lost 4 bases, and 15 bases lay between the germline ends. This CDR3 has 13 amino acids. This chain's CDR3 is CARPDTLNQPQHF. The DNA of the CDR3 is TGTGCCCGACCGGACACCCTAAATCAGCCCCAGCATTTT.

In DNA form, the CDR3 reads TGTGCCAGCAGCTTGAGGACTAGCGGGATCACCTACGAGCAGTACTTC. Encoded protein: CASSLRTSGITYEQYF. This sequence joins TRBV5-4 and TRBJ2-7, with TRBD2 identical over 12 bases. J was trimmed by 2 bases and V by 1 base; bases with no gene match: 4. The germline gives CDR1 SGHNT, CDR2 YYREEE (reference sequence). The CDR3 extends over 16 amino acids. Complete variable domain (other parts from reference TRBV5-4 and TRBJ2-7): ETGVTQSPTHLIKTRGQQVTLRCSSQSGHNTVSWYQQALGQGPQFIFQYYREEENGRGNFPPRFSGLQFPNYSSELNVNALELDDSALYLCASSLRTSGITYEQYFGPGTRLTVT.

The chain recombines TRBV7-2 with TRBJ2-5, with a tentative D call TRBD1 (6 bases). V shed 6 bases and J shed 7 bases, with 24 bases lying between them. The germline CDR1 and CDR2 sequences are SGHTA and FQGNSA. The CDR3 is 16 residues long. CDR3 DNA: TGTGCCAGCAGGGATCCGCACCCGGGAACCAGGGGGACCCAGTACTTC. It translates to CASRDPHPGTRGTQYF.

The chain links TRBV7-6 to TRBJ2-3, with 11 bases that match TRBD2. J lost 1 base, V lost 4 bases, and 4 bases had no gene match. CDR1 is SGHVS, CDR2 FNYEAQ, per germline. The CDR3 is 16 residues long. CDR3 coding DNA: TGTGCCAGCAGCTCCCGTAGCGGGAGGGGCACAGATACGCAGTATTTT. Its translation is CASSSRSGRGTDTQYF.

The rearrangement joins TRBV14 to TRBJ2-3, with 10 bases identical to TRBD2. Germline assignment: CDR1 SGHDN and CDR2 FVKESK. V was pared by 4 bases and J by 5 bases, with 6 bases of the junction left unmatched. The length of the CDR3 is 15 residues. DNA of the CDR3: TGTGCCAGCAGCCGTCTAGCGGGAGTTCTAGATACGCAGTATTTT. Amino acid sequence: CASSRLAGVLDTQYF.

This chain joins TRBV16 and TRBJ1-4, with D unresolved. Germline V CDR1 and CDR2: KGHSY, FQNENV. CDR3 length: 13 residues. Trimming pared 0 bases from V and 10 bases from J, leaving 9 bases between. This chain's CDR3 is CASSQSVGGKLFF. The CDR3, as DNA: TGTGCCAGCAGCCAATCGGTCGGTGGAAAACTGTTTTTT.

The CDR3 sequence: CASSPRGSFRTDTQYF. The DNA of the CDR3 is TGTGCCAGCTCACCACGGGGCTCCTTCCGCACAGATACGCAGTATTTT. The chain combines TRBV18 with TRBJ2-3; possible D gene TRBD1, 5 bases. V lost 1 base, J lost 1 base, and 12 bases lay in between. Germline V gives CDR1 KGHSH, CDR2 LQKENI. The CDR3 sequence is 16 residues long.

The chain employs TRBV7-9 and TRBJ2-1; TRBD2 matches 8 bases. The CDR3 has 12 amino acids. In germline, CDR1 is SEHNR, CDR2 FQNEAQ (reference sequence). CDR3: CVTGGGRNEQFF. For the CDR3, the DNA is TGTGTCACCGGCGGGGGGAGGAATGAGCAGTTCTTC.

The chain joins TRBV5-1 to TRBJ2-5; TRBD1 aligns across 9 bases. J lost 5 bases, V lost 2 bases, and 7 bases had no gene match. CDR1 is SGHRS, CDR2 YFSETQ, per germline. The CDR3 is 15 amino acids. DNA of the CDR3: TGCGCCAGCAGCTTAGGGACAGGGACTCCGGAGACCCAGTACTTC. Encoded protein: CASSLGTGTPETQYF.

The CDR3 region is CASSEPGPRQPQHF. Here the CDR3 DNA reads TGTGCCAGCAGTGAGCCGGGACCCCGGCAGCCCCAGCATTTT. The chain has TRBV6-1 and TRBJ1-5; D perhaps matches TRBD1 (5 bases). The CDR3 is 14 amino acids. Between the trimmed V and J ends, which lost 3 bases and 7 bases, there was a span of 13 bases. Germline V gene lookup returns CDR1 MNHNS and CDR2 SASEGT.

The CDR3 reads CASSTSGTDSSTDTQYF. For the CDR3, the DNA is TGCGCCAGCAGCACCTCCGGGACGGACTCTAGCACAGATACGCAGTATTTT. The chain has TRBV5-1 and TRBJ2-3; D may match TRBD1 or TRBD2 (5 bases each). CDR3 length equals 17 residues. V was clipped by 4 bases and J by 0 bases, with 18 bases between them. Germline assignment: CDR1 SGHRS and CDR2 YFSETQ.

This sequence joins TRBV7-6 and TRBJ2-2, with 7 bases matching TRBD2. Germline trimming cut 5 bases from V and 5 bases from J; bases unmatched to any gene: 14. The CDR3 contains 17 residues. The germline V gene encodes CDR1 SGHVS and CDR2 FNYEAQ. The chain's CDR3 is CASSPRVVAGVTGELFF. CDR3 DNA sequence: TGTGCCAGCAGCCCCCGGGTGGTGGCGGGAGTAACCGGGGAGCTGTTTTTT. Full variable domain (missing parts from reference TRBV7-6 and TRBJ2-2): GAGVSQSPRYKVTKRGQDVALRCDPISGHVSLYWYRQALGQGPEFLTYFNYEAQQDKSGLPNDRFSAERPEGSISTLTIQRTEQRDSAMYRCASSPRVVAGVTGELFFGEGSRLTVL.

The V and J genes are TRBV2 and TRBJ1-3; D is possibly TRBD1 (6 bases). This CDR3 is 14 amino acids long. In germline, CDR1 is SNHLY, CDR2 FYNNEI. Trimming left V 6 bases short and J 1 base short, with 10 bases between. The DNA for the CDR3 is TGTGCCAGCAGACAGGGCTTATCTGGAAACACCATATATTTT. It is translated as CASRQGLSGNTIYF. The whole variable domain, filled in from reference TRBV2 and TRBJ1-3, reads EPEVTQTPSHQVTQMGQEVILRCVPISNHLYFYWYRQILGQKVEFLVSFYNNEISEKSEIFDDQFSVERPDGSNFTLKIRSTKLEDSAMYFCASRQGLSGNTIYFGEGSWLTVV.

The chain employs TRBV5-4 and TRBJ1-1; no reliable D call. The CDR3 contains 15 residues. The germline gives CDR1 SGHNT, CDR2 YYREEE (reference sequence). With 4 bases removed from V and 2 bases from J, the gap between germline ends came to 15 bases. CDR3 protein: CASSLGSAGNTEAFF. In DNA form, the CDR3 reads TGTGCCAGCAGCCTGGGATCGGCGGGAAACACTGAAGCTTTCTTT.

With regard to this clone: The sample carries other DNA sequences with the same CDR3. The V gene is TRBV7-2, the J gene TRBJ1-2; 7 bases fit TRBD1. Per the germline V gene, CDR1 is SGHTA and CDR2 is FQGNSA. The V gene end was trimmed by 3 bases and the J gene end by 1 base; junction bases not matched to a gene: 2. The CDR3 loop spans 14 amino acids. CDR3 in DNA: TGTGCCAGCAGCTTGAACAGGGGTAACTATGGCTACACCTTC. This codes for CASSLNRGNYGYTF.

The chain combines TRBV27 with TRBJ2-5; 12 bases are shared with TRBD1. The CDR3 spans 15 residues. Unmatched junction bases numbered 5, after V lost 4 bases and J lost 5 bases. Per the germline V gene, CDR1 is MNHEY and CDR2 is SMNVEV (reference sequence). CDR3 loop: CASSSRDRGRETQYF. The CDR3 DNA is TGTGCCAGCAGTTCCCGGGACAGGGGGCGGGAGACCCAGTACTTC.